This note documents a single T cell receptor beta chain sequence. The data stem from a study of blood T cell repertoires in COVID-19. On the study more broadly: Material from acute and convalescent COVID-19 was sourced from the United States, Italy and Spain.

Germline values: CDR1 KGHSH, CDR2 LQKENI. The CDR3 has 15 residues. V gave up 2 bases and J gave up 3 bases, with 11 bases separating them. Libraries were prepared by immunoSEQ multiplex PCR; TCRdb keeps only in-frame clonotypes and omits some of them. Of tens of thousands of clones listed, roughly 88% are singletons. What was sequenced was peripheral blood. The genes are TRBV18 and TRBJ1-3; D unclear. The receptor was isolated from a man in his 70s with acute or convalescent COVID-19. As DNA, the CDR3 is TGTGCCAGCTCACCAAGTCAGAGACTTGGAAACACCATATATTTT. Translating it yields CASSPSQRLGNTIYF.